The present T cell receptor beta chain was sequenced within a study of naive and memory T cell subsets. Study conclusions and caveats: Naive and memory repertoire findings lacked a ground truth for validation.

This clonotype occurred many times. What it binds is unknown. Two oligonucleotides, mixed equimolar, formed the beta constant-region primer covering TRBC1 and TRBC2. TCRdb redid the calling of the UMI-ligation and nested PCR reads with MiXCR, one entry per CDR3 protein. The sample carries about 80,000 distinct CDR3 sequences, around 13% recorded once. Cells stained for CD3, CD4, CD8, CD45RA and CD27 were sorted into four subsets. The junction had 4 bases not matched to a gene; V was cut back by 5 bases and J by 4 bases. The germline V gene encodes CDR1 MNHNY and CDR2 SVGAGI (reference sequence). The CDR3 length is 13 residues.

This chain uses TRBV6-6 with TRBJ1-1; 7 nucleotides match TRBD1. Specimen: central memory CD4+ T cells from blood. The sequence came from a human donor in good health. The CDR3 is CASSLGQVTEAFF. CDR3 DNA sequence: TGTGCCAGCAGTCTCGGACAGGTCACTGAAGCTTTCTTT.